This TCR beta chain came from a study of OX40 agonist ivuxolimab in advanced cancers. Produced via immunoSEQ multiplex PCR; TCRdb's table is partial and in-frame only. The sample yields roughly 92,000 clones, nearly 90% seen once. CDR1 is LNHDA and CDR2 is SQIVND in the germline V gene (reference sequence). CDR3 length equals 16 residues. The V and J ends lost 4 bases and 1 base, in that order; junction bases with no gene match: 4. This clonotype was sampled from an adult with an advanced solid tumor such as melanoma, head and neck, liver or kidney cancer. V is TRBV19 and J is TRBJ2-5, with TRBD2 identical over 12 bases. The source was CD4+ or CD8+ T cells sorted from blood, collected in a trial of the OX40 agonist ivuxolimab. CDR3 loop: CASSRGLAGVQETQYF. CDR3 bases: TGTGCCAGTAGTAGGGGACTAGCGGGTGTCCAAGAGACCCAGTACTTC.